A selection of T cell receptor beta chains follows, all from one sample in a study of OX40 agonist ivuxolimab in advanced cancers. Assay used: immunoSEQ multiplex PCR; TCRdb lists only in-frame clones, some missing. Here the sample spans about 24,000 clones, 79% being singletons. The sequences come from CD4+ or CD8+ T cells sorted from blood, collected in a trial of the OX40 agonist ivuxolimab. These receptors were collected from an adult with an advanced solid tumor such as melanoma, head and neck, liver or kidney cancer. The CDR3 runs from the conserved cysteine through the conserved F or W. D genes are given only for firm matches. Rows may omit the clone size; those that give it use once, few, many or a size class.

V: TRBV4-1
size: .
D: TRBD1
J: TRBJ1-2
CDR3: CASSQDPDPGQEAYGYTF
DNA: TGCGCCAGCAGCCAAGACCCAGACCCGGGACAGGAGGCGTATGGCTACACCTTC

V: TRBV4-1
size: once
D: TRBD2
J: TRBJ2-7
CDR3: CASSQEKVSSGGYEQYF
DNA: TGCGCCAGCAGCCAAGAAAAGGTTAGCAGCGGGGGCTACGAGCAGTACTTC

V: TRBV7-5
size: once
D: .
J: TRBJ1-4
CDR3: CVRSFPTGGGNEKLFF
DNA: TGTGTCAGAAGCTTCCCAACAGGGGGGGGTAATGAAAAACTGTTTTTT

V: TRBV5-5
size: .
D: .
J: TRBJ1-5
CDR3: CASSLGFGIQPQHF
DNA: TGTGCCAGCAGCTTGGGGTTCGGGATTCAGCCCCAGCATTTT

V: TRBV7-6
size: .
D: .
J: TRBJ1-1
CDR3: CASTVDFKNTEAFF
DNA: TGTGCCAGCACCGTAGACTTCAAGAACACTGAAGCTTTCTTT

V: TRBV6-6
size: .
D: TRBD2
J: TRBJ2-1
CDR3: CASSVSGGALNEQFF
DNA: TGTGCCAGCAGTGTTAGCGGGGGGGCCTTAAATGAGCAGTTCTTC

V: TRBV19
size: .
D: .
J: TRBJ1-2
CDR3: CATRAGPANYGYTF
DNA: TGTGCCACAAGGGCCGGTCCAGCTAACTATGGCTACACCTTC

V: TRBV7-8
size: .
D: TRBD1
J: TRBJ2-7
CDR3: CASSLVPGTAYEQYF
DNA: TGTGCCAGCAGCTTAGTACCAGGGACAGCCTACGAGCAGTACTTC

V: TRBV5-1
size: once
D: .
J: TRBJ1-1
CDR3: CASSLERNGNTEAFF
DNA: TGCGCCAGCAGCTTGGAAAGGAACGGGAACACTGAAGCTTTCTTT

V: TRBV9
size: .
D: .
J: TRBJ1-4
CDR3: CASSVHPEGVIEKLFF
DNA: TGTGCCAGCAGCGTTCATCCGGAAGGGGTAATTGAAAAACTGTTTTTT

V: TRBV7-6
size: .
D: TRBD1
J: TRBJ2-7
CDR3: CASSPRQGASYEQYF
DNA: TGTGCCAGCAGCCCGCGACAGGGGGCTTCCTACGAGCAGTACTTC

V: TRBV6-1
size: few
D: .
J: TRBJ2-5
CDR3: CASSEYQETQYF
DNA: TGTGCCAGCAGTGAATACCAAGAGACCCAGTACTTC

V: TRBV28
size: .
D: TRBD1
J: TRBJ1-1
CDR3: CASSPAGTANTEAFF
DNA: TGTGCCAGCAGTCCAGCCGGGACAGCGAACACTGAAGCTTTCTTT

V: TRBV7-9
size: .
D: TRBD1
J: TRBJ2-3
CDR3: CASSSLDRVGTDTQYF
DNA: TGTGCCAGCAGCTCCCTGGACAGGGTCGGCACAGATACGCAGTATTTT

V: TRBV5-1
size: .
D: .
J: TRBJ1-4
CDR3: CASGIGDATNEKLFF
DNA: TGCGCCAGTGGAATAGGGGATGCAACTAATGAAAAACTGTTTTTT

V: TRBV5-4
size: .
D: TRBD2
J: TRBJ2-3
CDR3: CAISGGGTDTQYF
DNA: TGTGCCATTAGCGGGGGCGGGACAGATACGCAGTATTTT

V: TRBV11-1
size: once
D: TRBD1
J: TRBJ2-7
CDR3: CASSPRTGYEQYF
DNA: TGTGCCAGCAGCCCACGGACAGGCTACGAGCAGTACTTC

V: TRBV5-1
size: once
D: TRBD2
J: TRBJ2-7
CDR3: CASSLGDRLAGQTYEQYF
DNA: TGCGCCAGCAGCTTGGGGGATCGACTAGCGGGACAAACCTACGAGCAGTACTTC

V: TRBV9
size: .
D: .
J: TRBJ1-1
CDR3: CASSDARVTEAFF
DNA: TGTGCCAGCAGCGATGCAAGGGTCACTGAAGCTTTCTTT

V: TRBV29-1
size: .
D: .
J: TRBJ2-2
CDR3: CSVEELANTGELFF
DNA: TGCAGCGTTGAAGAACTCGCGAACACCGGGGAGCTGTTTTTT

V: TRBV5-1
size: .
D: TRBD2
J: TRBJ2-5
CDR3: CASSFLAGASQETQYF
DNA: TGCGCCAGCAGCTTTCTAGCGGGCGCTAGTCAAGAGACCCAGTACTTC

V: TRBV5-1
size: .
D: TRBD2
J: TRBJ2-3
CDR3: CASSYETSGGTDTQYF
DNA: TGCGCCAGCAGCTACGAAACTAGCGGGGGAACAGATACGCAGTATTTT

V: TRBV10-3
size: .
D: TRBD1
J: TRBJ1-2
CDR3: CATIQGAYGYTF
DNA: TGTGCCACGATACAGGGGGCGTATGGCTACACCTTC

V: TRBV7-8
size: .
D: .
J: TRBJ2-7
CDR3: CASSYARGVGEQYF
DNA: TGTGCCAGCAGTTATGCGAGGGGGGTTGGTGAGCAGTACTTC

V: TRBV29-1
size: .
D: .
J: TRBJ1-4
CDR3: CSVQVGSEKLFF
DNA: TGCAGCGTCCAGGTGGGGAGTGAAAAACTGTTTTTT

V: TRBV7-8
size: .
D: TRBD1
J: TRBJ1-1
CDR3: CASSPHSLPLGQGYGGNTEAFF
DNA: TGTGCCAGCAGCCCACATAGTCTCCCCCTCGGACAGGGCTACGGAGGGAACACTGAAGCTTTCTTT

V: TRBV29-1
size: .
D: TRBD2
J: TRBJ2-3
CDR3: CSVGTRLADTQYF
DNA: TGCAGCGTTGGGACTAGGCTCGCAGATACGCAGTATTTT

V: TRBV19
size: .
D: .
J: TRBJ2-5
CDR3: CASSIMTDQETQYF
DNA: TGTGCCAGTAGTATTATGACAGACCAAGAGACCCAGTACTTC

V: TRBV5-4
size: .
D: TRBD1
J: TRBJ1-2
CDR3: CASTKGQGDYGYTF
DNA: TGTGCCAGCACCAAGGGACAGGGGGACTATGGCTACACCTTC

V: TRBV7-6
size: .
D: TRBD1
J: TRBJ2-3
CDR3: CASSPTGGFTDTQYF
DNA: TGTGCCAGCAGCCCGACAGGGGGTTTCACAGATACGCAGTATTTT

V: TRBV2
size: .
D: .
J: TRBJ2-1
CDR3: CASRQDPLIYNEQFF
DNA: TGTGCCAGCCGTCAGGACCCGCTGATCTACAATGAGCAGTTCTTC

V: TRBV15
size: once
D: TRBD2
J: TRBJ2-1
CDR3: CATSRDIVQRDYNEQFF
DNA: TGTGCCACCAGCAGAGATATTGTCCAGCGGGATTACAATGAGCAGTTCTTC